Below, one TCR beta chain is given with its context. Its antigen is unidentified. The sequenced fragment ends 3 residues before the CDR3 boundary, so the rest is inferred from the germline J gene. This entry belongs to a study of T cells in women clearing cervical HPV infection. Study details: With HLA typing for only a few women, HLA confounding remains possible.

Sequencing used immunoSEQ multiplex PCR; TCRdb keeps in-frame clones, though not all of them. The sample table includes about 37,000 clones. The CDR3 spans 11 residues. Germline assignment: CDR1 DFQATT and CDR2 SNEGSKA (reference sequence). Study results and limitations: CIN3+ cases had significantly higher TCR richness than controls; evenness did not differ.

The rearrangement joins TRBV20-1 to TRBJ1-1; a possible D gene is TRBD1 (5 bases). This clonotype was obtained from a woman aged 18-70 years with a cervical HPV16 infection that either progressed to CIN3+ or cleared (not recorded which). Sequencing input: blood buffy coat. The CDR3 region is CSARSGGEAFF. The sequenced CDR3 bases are TGCAGTGCTAGGTCGGGGGGGGAA.